The sequence of this T cell receptor (beta chain) was determined in a study of monozygotic twins with inflammatory bowel disease. The CDR3 totals 15 residues. In germline, CDR1 is SGHKS, CDR2 YYEKEE (reference sequence). Study results and limitations: Patients with IBD had less TCRbeta diversity (inverse Simpson) than their healthy co-twins. Compared with healthy twins, IBD patients shared fewer clonotypes with others, especially with disease activity.

Whole blood that had not undergone T cell sorting provided the isolated total RNA. Each TCR library consumed 3,000 to 4,000 ng of total RNA. TCRdb reprocessed the 5' RACE reads and stores each CDR3 protein as one record, lacking DNA. This sample lists roughly 320,000 distinct CDR3 sequences; its ten largest clones have more than 4.5%. In the case of this clonotype: The antigen remains unidentified.

The TCR sequence derives from a human donor with ulcerative colitis or Crohn's disease, or a healthy co-twin of an affected twin (not recorded which). The chain links TRBV5-5 to TRBJ1-1; with no DNA, the TCRdb D assignment of TRBD1 cannot be verified. Sample: blood. The CDR3 sequence is CASSTGVGTNTEAFF.